The 9 T cell receptor beta chains reported below all come from one sample, sequenced in a study of T cell repertoires and leukemia-associated antigens. For these receptors, no antigen is known. TCRdb reanalysed the 5' RACE reads using MiXCR and keeps one entry per CDR3 protein. The sample shows 11,000 or so distinct CDR3 sequences, over 40% of them seen only once. Sequencing was performed on CD3+ T cells sorted from blood and cultured. Receptor source: a female donor in good health.

This clonotype was seen only once. Relative to the germline gene, one junction end is altered; a read error may explain this. This sequence joins TRBV4-2 and TRBJ2-3; D perhaps matches TRBD2 (6 bases). Germline assignment: CDR1 LGHNA and CDR2 YNFKEQ. This CDR3 has 16 residues. CDR3: CAGSQGVRRGTDAQYF. CDR3 coding DNA: TGTGCCGGCAGCCAAGGGGTCCGGCGGGGCACAGATGCGCAGTATTTT.

About this clonotype itself: A much larger clonotype is one base distant, so this may be a read error. The chain is built from TRBV7-9 and TRBJ2-3; possible D gene TRBD2, 6 bases. In germline, CDR1 is SEHNR, CDR2 FQNEAQ (reference sequence). The CDR3 loop spans 15 amino acids. CDR3 residues: CTSSFLAGFTDTQYF. CDR3 coding DNA: TGTACCAGCAGCTTCCTTGCGGGATTCACAGATACGCAGTATTTT.

Of note for this clonotype: Since no conserved phenylalanine or tryptophan closes the CDR3, a read error is the likely cause. The rearrangement links TRBV6-6 to TRBJ2-3, with D perhaps matching TRBD2 (6 bases). The V gene's germline CDR1 is MNHNY and CDR2 SVGAGI (reference sequence). The CDR3 runs 14 residues. The CDR3 region is CAGSLWGDTDTQYS. CDR3 in DNA: TGTGCCGGCAGTCTCTGGGGGGACACAGATACGCAGTATTCT.

This clonotype qualifies as medium-sized. The chain links TRBV5-1 to TRBJ2-2; D may be TRBD2 (6 bases). Trimming removed 0 bases at V and 1 base at J, with 16 bases between. Looked up from germline, CDR1 is SGHRS and CDR2 is YFSETQ. CDR3 size: 18 residues. This chain's CDR3 is CASSLALRTIKNTGELFF. CDR3 bases: TGCGCCAGCAGCTTGGCTTTACGGACTATAAAGAACACCGGGGAGCTGTTTTTT.

This sequence joins TRBV7-8 and TRBJ2-7; 8 nucleotides match TRBD2. Germline CDR1 SGHVS, CDR2 FQNEAQ. V dropped 1 base and J dropped 5; count of bases not matched to a gene: 13. The CDR3 runs 17 residues. CDR3 loop: CASSLGVTGGPLDEQYF. DNA of the CDR3: TGTGCCAGCAGCTTAGGGGTCACGGGAGGGCCCCTGGACGAGCAGTACTTC.

The rearrangement joins TRBV29-1 to TRBJ2-1; D is undetermined. The V end was cut by 7 bases, the J end by 0 bases, with 13 bases between. In germline, CDR1 is SQVTM, CDR2 ANQGSEA. The CDR3 extends over 14 amino acids. The CDR3 nucleotides read TGCAGCGCCATGTCGGGTAGCTCCTACAATGAGCAGTTCTTC. Its translation: CSAMSGSSYNEQFF.

This clonotype was counted a few times. The chain recombines TRBV10-3 with TRBJ2-2, with TRBD2 matching 9 bases. Trimming took 5 bases from V and 0 from J; bases not matched to a gene: 4. The CDR3 totals 16 residues. Germline V gene data show CDR1 as ENHRY and CDR2 as SYGVKD. CDR3 in amino acids: CAISLAGDPNTGELFF. DNA for the CDR3: TGTGCCATCAGTTTAGCGGGAGACCCGAACACCGGGGAGCTGTTTTTT.

By share of the sample, this clonotype is medium-sized. This chain connects TRBV7-8 to TRBJ2-5; 7 bases line up with TRBD1. The junction had 8 bases not matched to a gene; V was cut back by 6 bases and J by 10 bases. The CDR3 contains 12 residues. Germline CDR1 is SGHVS and CDR2 is FQNEAQ. The CDR3 DNA reads as TGTGCCAGCAGTTGGGACAGTGGCATCCAGTACTTC. Amino acid sequence: CASSWDSGIQYF.

As to this clonotype: A single base separates this from a much larger clone, so it may be a read error. The chain joins TRBV13 to TRBJ2-1; D is unclear. Germline V gene sequence: CDR1 PRHDT, CDR2 FYEKMQ (reference sequence). The CDR3 extends over 13 amino acids. CDR3 nucleotides: TGTGCCAGCAGCTTTGGACGGGTCAATGAGCAGCTCTTC. The encoded protein is CASSFGRVNEQLF.